One and the same sample provided the 30 T cell receptor beta chains below, sequenced in a study of blood T cell repertoires in COVID-19. The table came from immunoSEQ multiplex PCR; TCRdb's copy has only in-frame clones and leaves some out. Of 150,000 or so clones in the sample, over 75% are singletons; the top ten hold over 35%. Sequencing used peripheral blood. Receptors were obtained from a human donor in a cohort sampled during active COVID-19.

V is TRBV7-8 and J is TRBJ2-1; 7 positions agree with TRBD1. CDR1 and CDR2 from the germline V gene are SGHVS and FQNEAQ. The J segment lost 2 bases and the V segment lost 2 bases, leaving 3 bases of the junction unmatched. The CDR3 is 15 amino acids. This CDR3 is CASSLKQGTYNEQFF. The CDR3 DNA sequence: TGTGCCAGCAGCTTAAAACAGGGGACCTACAATGAGCAGTTCTTC.

This chain joins TRBV29-1 and TRBJ1-3; weak D call: TRBD1 (6 bases). CDR3 length: 13 amino acids. Deletions cut 5 bases from V and 2 bases from J, with 10 bases between. Germline CDR1 reads SQVTM; CDR2 reads ANQGSEA. In nucleotides, the CDR3 is TGCAGCGTTCGGGACACCGCTGGAAACACCATATATTTT. It yields the protein CSVRDTAGNTIYF.

V and J are TRBV27 and TRBJ2-1, with 12 bases fitting TRBD1. The trim removed 3 bases at V and 10 bases at J, leaving 4 bases unmatched. Germline V CDR1 and CDR2: MNHEY, SMNVEV (reference sequence). The CDR3 covers 14 residues. CDR3 DNA sequence: TGTGCCAGCAGTTTGGGACAGGGGGCACACGAGCAGTTCTTC. It translates to CASSLGQGAHEQFF.

The chain combines TRBV3-1 (or the pseudogene TRBV3-2) with TRBJ2-5, with no clear D. CDR1 and CDR2 from the germline V gene are LGHDT and YNNKEL (reference sequence). With 0 bases removed from V and 1 base from J, the gap between germline ends came to 9 bases. The CDR3 is 15 amino acids. Here the CDR3 reads CASSQDFRSQETQYF. CDR3 DNA sequence: TGTGCCAGCAGCCAAGATTTTCGGAGCCAAGAGACCCAGTACTTC.

The rearrangement links TRBV6-2 or TRBV6-3 to TRBJ1-2, with unresolved D. Trimming left V 2 bases short and J 0 bases short, with 22 bases between. The CDR3 loop spans 19 amino acids. Germline V gene lookup returns CDR1 MNHEY and CDR2 SVGEGT. The CDR3 loop is CASSYTPQPGKPSNYGYTF. DNA of the CDR3: TGTGCCAGCAGTTACACCCCCCAGCCCGGGAAGCCGTCTAACTATGGCTACACCTTC.

The chain employs TRBV27 and TRBJ2-1; D perhaps matches TRBD2 (7 bases). CDR1 and CDR2 (germline): MNHEY, SMNVEV (reference sequence). CDR3 length: 15 amino acids. V was shortened by 3 bases and J by 2 bases, with 11 bases between the two germline ends. The CDR3 DNA follows: TGTGCCAGCAGTTTTAGGGGGGGTACCTACAATGAGCAGTTCTTC. Translation gives CASSFRGGTYNEQFF.

V and J are TRBV6-1 and TRBJ1-2, with 8 bases aligning to TRBD1. The V gene end was trimmed by 3 bases and the J gene end by 0 bases; junction bases not matched to a gene: 6. The germline V gene has CDR1 MNHNS and CDR2 SASEGT. The CDR3 extends over 16 amino acids. The CDR3 sequence: CASSDTGQGANYGYTF. The CDR3 nucleotides read TGTGCCAGCAGTGATACCGGACAGGGAGCTAACTATGGCTACACCTTC.

This chain connects TRBV4-3 to TRBJ2-5; 8 bases fit TRBD2. CDR1 and CDR2 (germline): LGHNA, YSLEER. After removal of 4 bases from V and 5 bases from J, the junction contained 12 bases not matched to a gene. CDR3 length: 16 residues. Written as DNA, the CDR3 is TGCGCCAGCAGCCTGATACTGGGTCGCGGGGGGGAGACCCAGTACTTC. It translates to CASSLILGRGGETQYF.

The V gene is TRBV5-6, the J gene TRBJ1-2, with D unresolved. CDR3 length: 12 residues. Trimming took 1 base from V and 3 from J, leaving 4 bases between them. Germline CDR1 and CDR2: SGHDT and YYEEEE. In DNA form, the CDR3 reads TGTGCCAGCAGCTTGACAGACTATGGCTACACCTTC. It codes for CASSLTDYGYTF. Full variable domain (remainder filled in from reference TRBV5-6 and TRBJ1-2): DAGVTQSPTHLIKTRGQQVTLRCSPKSGHDTVSWYQQALGQGPQFIFQYYEEEERQRGNFPDRFSGHQFPNYSSELNVNALLLGDSALYLCASSLTDYGYTFGSGTRLTVV.

J is TRBJ2-3 and V is TRBV18; 8 bases are shared with TRBD2. Germline V gives CDR1 KGHSH, CDR2 LQKENI. V shed 3 bases and J 1 base; nucleotides not matched to a gene: 0. CDR3 length: 14 residues. In DNA, the CDR3 is TGTGCCAGCTCACCGCGGGGGGGCACAGATACGCAGTATTTT. Protein: CASSPRGGTDTQYF.

This clone occurred once. The V and J genes are TRBV5-1 and TRBJ2-3; 7 nucleotides align to TRBD2. This CDR3 spans 14 amino acids. Germline CDR1 SGHRS, CDR2 YFSETQ. V was clipped by 6 bases and J by 0 bases; unmatched bases: 4. CDR3 residues: CASKLGGSTDTQYF. CDR3 in DNA: TGCGCCAGCAAATTGGGGGGGAGCACAGATACGCAGTATTTT. Variable domain in full (rest from reference TRBV5-1 and TRBJ2-3): KAGVTQTPRYLIKTRGQQVTLSCSPISGHRSVSWYQQTPGQGLQFLFEYFSETQRNKGNFPGRFSGRQFSNSRSEMNVSTLELGDSALYLCASKLGGSTDTQYFGPGTRLTVL.

CDR3 bases: TGTGCCACTTCAAGGACAGGGGGCGTTTTTCAGCCCCAGCATTTT. It codes for CATSRTGGVFQPQHF. The V and J genes are TRBV19 and TRBJ1-5; 11 bases are a match to TRBD1. The V and J ends lost 10 bases and 6 bases, in that order; junction bases with no gene match: 11. In germline, CDR1 is LNHDA, CDR2 SQIVND (reference sequence). The CDR3 is 15 residues long. Full variable domain (rest looked up from reference TRBV19 and TRBJ1-5): DGGITQSPKYLFRKEGQNVTLSCEQNLNHDAMYWYRQDPGQGLRLIYYSQIVNDFQKGDIAEGYSVSREKKESFPLTVTSAQKNPTAFYLCATSRTGGVFQPQHFGDGTRLSIL.

V usage is TRBV11-2 and J usage is TRBJ2-7; D is uncertain. This CDR3 contains 11 residues. Germline CDR1 reads SGHAT; CDR2 reads FQNNGV. V lost 5 bases to trimming and J lost 2 bases, with 4 bases between them. CDR3 protein: CASSPAYEQYF. The CDR3 nucleotides read TGTGCCAGCAGCCCCGCCTACGAGCAGTACTTC.

V usage is TRBV27 and J usage is TRBJ2-1; D perhaps matches TRBD1 (6 bases). There are 15 residues in the CDR3. Trimming took 6 bases from V and 8 from J, leaving 20 bases between them. The germline gives CDR1 MNHEY, CDR2 SMNVEV (reference sequence). The CDR3 DNA follows: TGTGCCAGCAGCTTAATACAGGGTAGTAAGGATGAGCAGTTCTTC. It specifies CASSLIQGSKDEQFF.

The chain couples TRBV19 to TRBJ1-1; possible D gene TRBD1, 5 bases. Germline values: CDR1 LNHDA, CDR2 SQIVND (reference sequence). The V end was cut by 9 bases, the J end by 5 bases, with 13 bases between. The CDR3 covers 12 residues. The chain's CDR3 is CASLSGWTEAFF. The CDR3 bases are TGTGCCAGCCTGTCAGGGTGGACTGAAGCTTTCTTT.

The J gene is TRBJ1-4, the V gene TRBV5-4; D ambiguous. Germline V gene lookup returns CDR1 SGHNT and CDR2 YYREEE (reference sequence). V was pared by 4 bases and J by 4 bases, with 14 bases between. The CDR3 spans 15 residues. CDR3 DNA: TGTGCCAGCAGCCATCCGGGCGGGAGTAATGAAAAACTGTTTTTT. Translated, it gives CASSHPGGSNEKLFF.

The gene calls are TRBV5-6 and TRBJ1-1; TRBD1 matches 7 bases. The CDR3 runs 14 residues. J was trimmed by 4 bases and V by 2 bases; bases with no gene match: 5. Germline V CDR1 and CDR2: SGHDT, YYEEEE. CDR3 region: CASSLPGGRTEAFF. Here the CDR3 DNA reads TGTGCCAGCAGCTTACCAGGGGGACGCACTGAAGCTTTCTTT.

This rearrangement joins TRBV11-2 to TRBJ1-2; D uncertain. This CDR3 comprises 14 residues. Germline CDR1 SGHAT, CDR2 FQNNGV. Trimming left V 8 bases short and J 8 bases short, with 21 bases between. The CDR3 here is CASAPGGWNVGYTF. CDR3 in DNA: TGTGCCAGCGCCCCCGGAGGGTGGAATGTGGGCTACACCTTC.

The chain combines TRBV19 with TRBJ1-1; 7 bases agree with TRBD1. The CDR3 is 14 amino acids. Germline V CDR1 and CDR2: LNHDA, SQIVND (reference sequence). The junction had 5 bases not matched to a gene; V was cut back by 4 bases and J by 3 bases. In DNA, the CDR3 is TGTGCCAGTAGTAGAGGGGGCACCCACACTGAAGCTTTCTTT. This gives the protein CASSRGGTHTEAFF.

The chain combines TRBV29-1 with TRBJ1-2; TRBD1 agrees at 9 bases. The CDR3 has 12 residues. Germline loops: CDR1 SQVTM, CDR2 ANQGSEA. Germline trimming cut 6 bases from V and 4 bases from J; bases unmatched to any gene: 3. The CDR3 protein is CSVGQGSYGYTF. The CDR3 DNA is TGCAGCGTGGGACAGGGAAGCTATGGCTACACCTTC.

This chain links TRBV11-3 with TRBJ2-7; TRBD1 might be the D (6 bases). The V end lost 3 bases, the J end lost 6 bases, and 9 bases lay between the germline ends. CDR1 SGHNT and CDR2 YENEEA come from the germline V gene. CDR3 length: 12 residues. The CDR3 protein is CASSFARGEQYF. The CDR3 region has the DNA TGTGCCAGCAGCTTTGCCAGGGGCGAGCAGTACTTC.

The chain carries TRBV19 and TRBJ1-1, with D possibly being TRBD1 (6 bases). The CDR3 contains 14 residues. Trimming pared 5 bases from V and 1 base from J, leaving 11 bases between. Looked up from germline, CDR1 is LNHDA and CDR2 is SQIVND (reference sequence). DNA for the CDR3: TGTGCCAGTAGTCAGGGGACCGCGAACACTGAAGCTTTCTTT. It yields the protein CASSQGTANTEAFF.

The rearrangement uses TRBV7-8 and TRBJ2-3; no reliable D call. Germline-derived CDR1 and CDR2 are SGHVS and FQNEAQ. This CDR3 spans 14 amino acids. V shed 5 bases and J shed 2 bases, with 11 bases lying between them. Here the CDR3 reads CASSLASNTDTQYF. The CDR3 DNA reads TGTGCCAGCAGCCTGGCCTCAAACACAGATACGCAGTATTTT.

The gene calls are TRBV2 and TRBJ2-2, with D possibly matching TRBD1 (6 bases). Germline CDR1 reads SNHLY; CDR2 reads FYNNEI. This CDR3 has 13 amino acids. Trimming left V 6 bases short and J 7 bases short, with 12 bases between. CDR3 in amino acids: CASRRQAGGELFF. DNA of the CDR3: TGTGCCAGCAGACGACAGGCGGGCGGGGAGCTGTTTTTT.

The chain joins TRBV6-1 to TRBJ2-1, with 9 bases fitting TRBD2. The CDR3 contains 14 residues. Per germline, CDR1 MNHNS and CDR2 SASEGT. Losses at the gene ends were 1 base for V and 9 bases for J; bases not matched to a gene: 4. The CDR3 DNA sequence: TGTGCCAGCAGTGAAGTGTGGCGGGAGGGTGAGCAGTTCTTC. It specifies CASSEVWREGEQFF.

The CDR3, as DNA: TGTGCCAGCAGCACAACAGGGGGCATGCGCACAGATACGCAGTATTTT. Translation gives CASSTTGGMRTDTQYF. The chain employs TRBV11-2 and TRBJ2-3; the match to TRBD1 covers 9 bases. The CDR3 runs 16 residues. Trimming took 5 bases from V and 1 from J; bases not matched to a gene: 7. The germline V gene has CDR1 SGHAT and CDR2 FQNNGV.

The chain uses TRBV14 and TRBJ2-3, with a possible D match to TRBD1 (5 bases). Germline V CDR1 and CDR2: SGHDN, FVKESK. Trimming took 1 base from V and 0 from J, leaving 8 bases between them. CDR3 size: 15 residues. The CDR3 region has the DNA TGTGCCAGCAGCCAAGTACAGGTCAGCACAGATACGCAGTATTTT. Protein product: CASSQVQVSTDTQYF. Variable domain in full (rest from reference TRBV14 and TRBJ2-3): EAGVTQFPSHSVIEKGQTVTLRCDPISGHDNLYWYRRVMGKEIKFLLHFVKESKQDESGMPNNRFLAERTGGTYSTLKVQPAELEDSGVYFCASSQVQVSTDTQYFGPGTRLTVL.

The genes are TRBV2 and TRBJ1-5, with D perhaps TRBD1 (6 bases). Trimming left V 8 bases short and J 5 bases short, with 16 bases between. The CDR3 extends over 14 amino acids. From germline, CDR1 is SNHLY and CDR2 FYNNEI. Here the CDR3 reads CASVGVKGDQPQHF. DNA for the CDR3: TGTGCCAGCGTGGGAGTTAAGGGGGATCAGCCCCAGCATTTT.

The V gene is TRBV5-1, the J gene TRBJ2-7; 10 nucleotides line up with TRBD2. The V gene end was trimmed by 2 bases and the J gene end by 0 bases; junction bases not matched to a gene: 14. Germline V gene lookup returns CDR1 SGHRS and CDR2 YFSETQ. The CDR3 sequence is 19 residues long. In nucleotides, the CDR3 is TGCGCCAGCAGCTTAAGAAGGAGGTCTAGCGGGGGAACCTCCTACGAGCAGTACGTC. Translated: CASSLRRRSSGGTSYEQYV.

The chain has TRBV19 and TRBJ2-6, with D possibly matching TRBD1 (5 bases). The germline CDR1 and CDR2 sequences are LNHDA and SQIVND (reference sequence). Trimming left V 5 bases short and J 0 bases short, with 8 bases between. The CDR3 spans 15 residues. The CDR3 coding sequence is TGTGCCAGTAGTGACAGACACTCTGGGGCCAACGTCCTGACTTTC. Protein: CASSDRHSGANVLTF.